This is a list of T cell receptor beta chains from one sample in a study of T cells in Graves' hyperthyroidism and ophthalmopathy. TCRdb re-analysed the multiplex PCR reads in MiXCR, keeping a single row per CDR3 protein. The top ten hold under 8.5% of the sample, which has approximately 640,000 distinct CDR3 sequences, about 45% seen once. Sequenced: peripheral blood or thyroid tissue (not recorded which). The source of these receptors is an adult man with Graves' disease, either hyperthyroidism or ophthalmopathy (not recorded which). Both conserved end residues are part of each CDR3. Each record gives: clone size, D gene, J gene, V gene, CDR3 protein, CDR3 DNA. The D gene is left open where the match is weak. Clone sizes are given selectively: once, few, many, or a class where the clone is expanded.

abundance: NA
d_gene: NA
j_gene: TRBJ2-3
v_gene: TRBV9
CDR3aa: CASSAPDTQYF
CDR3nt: TGTGCCAGCAGCGCCCCCGATACGCAGTATTTT

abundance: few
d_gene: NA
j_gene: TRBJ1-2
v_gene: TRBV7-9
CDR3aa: CASSLNDNYGYTF
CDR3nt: TGTGCCAGCAGCTTAAACGATAACTATGGCTACACCTTC

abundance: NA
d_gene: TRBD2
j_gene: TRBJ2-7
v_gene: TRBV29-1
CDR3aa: CSVEVAGAYNEQYF
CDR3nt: TGCAGCGTTGAAGTAGCGGGAGCCTACAATGAGCAGTACTTC

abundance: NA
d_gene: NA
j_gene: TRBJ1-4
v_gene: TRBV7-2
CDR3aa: CASSLPPTNEKLFF
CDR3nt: TGTGCCAGCAGCCTTCCCCCAACTAATGAAAAACTGTTTTTT

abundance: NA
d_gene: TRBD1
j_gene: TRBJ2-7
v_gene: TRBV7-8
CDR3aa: CASSGGTGGFEQYF
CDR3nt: TGTGCCAGCAGTGGGGGGACAGGGGGCTTCGAGCAGTACTTC

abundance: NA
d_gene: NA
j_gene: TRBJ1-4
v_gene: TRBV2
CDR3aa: CAGNRRGLGNEKLFF
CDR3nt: TGTGCCGGCAATCGCCGGGGGCTGGGTAATGAAAAACTGTTTTTT

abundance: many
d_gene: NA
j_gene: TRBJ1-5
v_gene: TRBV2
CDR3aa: CASGVRVHQPQHF
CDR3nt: TGTGCCAGCGGAGTGAGGGTCCATCAGCCCCAGCATTTT

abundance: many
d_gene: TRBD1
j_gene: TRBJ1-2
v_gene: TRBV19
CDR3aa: CASSMAGGYGYGYTF
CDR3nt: TGTGCCAGTAGTATGGCAGGGGGCTACGGCTATGGCTACACCTTC

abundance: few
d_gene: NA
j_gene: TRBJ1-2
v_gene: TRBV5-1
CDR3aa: CASSQKGWGNYGYTF
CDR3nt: TGCGCCAGCAGCCAGAAGGGTTGGGGTAACTATGGCTACACCTTC

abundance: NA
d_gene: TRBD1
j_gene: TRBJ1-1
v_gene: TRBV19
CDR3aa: CASSIGGTAQAFF
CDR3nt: TGTGCCAGTAGTATTGGAGGGACAGCACAAGCTTTCTTT

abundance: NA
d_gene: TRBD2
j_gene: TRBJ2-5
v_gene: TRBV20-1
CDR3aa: CSARGVGREGETQYF
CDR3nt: TGCAGTGCTAGAGGGGTAGGACGGGAGGGGGAGACCCAGTACTTC

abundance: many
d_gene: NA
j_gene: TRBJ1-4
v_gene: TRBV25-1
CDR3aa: CASSEYEKLFF
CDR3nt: TGTGCCAGCAGTGAATATGAAAAACTGTTTTTT

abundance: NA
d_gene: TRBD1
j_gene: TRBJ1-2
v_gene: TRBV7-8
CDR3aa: CASSLSGTGLGGYTF
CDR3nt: TGTGCCAGCAGCTTGTCCGGGACAGGCCTCGGAGGCTACACCTTC

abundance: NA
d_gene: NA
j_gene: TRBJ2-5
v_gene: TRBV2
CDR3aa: CASSEAGPGETQYF
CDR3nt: TGTGCCAGCAGTGAAGCAGGGCCGGGGGAGACCCAGTACTTC

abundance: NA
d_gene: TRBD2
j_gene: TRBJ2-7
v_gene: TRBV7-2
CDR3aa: CASSLGGTSGRTYEQYF
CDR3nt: TGTGCCAGCAGCTTAGGGGGGACTAGCGGGAGGACCTACGAGCAGTACTTC

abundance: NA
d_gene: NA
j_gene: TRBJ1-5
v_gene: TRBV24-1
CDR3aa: CATNQPQHF
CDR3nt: TGTGCCACCAATCAGCCCCAGCATTTT

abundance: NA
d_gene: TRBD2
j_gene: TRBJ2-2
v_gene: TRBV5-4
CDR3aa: CASSLDLRGGTGELFF
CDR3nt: TGTGCCAGCAGCTTGGATCTGCGGGGGGGCACCGGGGAGCTGTTTTTT

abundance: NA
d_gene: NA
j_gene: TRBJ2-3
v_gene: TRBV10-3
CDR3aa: CASSGQKTDTQYF
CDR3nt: TGTGCCAGCAGCGGACAGAAGACAGATACGCAGTATTTT

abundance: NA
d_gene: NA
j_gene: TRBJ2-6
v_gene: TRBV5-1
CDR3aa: CASSFRGTENTEAF
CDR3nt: TGCGCCAGCAGCTTCCGGGGGACGGAAAACACTGAAGCTTTC

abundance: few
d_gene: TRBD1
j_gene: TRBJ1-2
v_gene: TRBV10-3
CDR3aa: CASSGQSDGYTF
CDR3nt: TGTGCCAGCTCGGGACAGTCGGATGGCTACACCTTC

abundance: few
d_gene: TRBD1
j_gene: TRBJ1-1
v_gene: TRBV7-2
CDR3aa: CASSLVGRTGDTEAFF
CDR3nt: TGTGCCAGCAGCTTAGTAGGGAGGACAGGCGACACTGAAGCTTTCTTT

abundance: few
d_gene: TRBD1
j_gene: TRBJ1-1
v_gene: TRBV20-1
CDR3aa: CSAHPGGNTEAFF
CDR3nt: TGCAGTGCCCACCCAGGGGGCAACACTGAAGCTTTCTTT

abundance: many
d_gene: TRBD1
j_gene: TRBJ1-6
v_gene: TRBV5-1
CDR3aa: CASSKDGTGDNSPLHF
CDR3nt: TGCGCCAGCAGCAAGGACGGGACAGGGGATAATTCACCCCTCCACTTT

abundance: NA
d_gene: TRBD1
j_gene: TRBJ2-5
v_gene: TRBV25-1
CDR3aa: CASSVEGQDLWETQYF
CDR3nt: TGTGCCAGCAGCGTTGAGGGACAGGATCTATGGGAGACCCAGTACTTC

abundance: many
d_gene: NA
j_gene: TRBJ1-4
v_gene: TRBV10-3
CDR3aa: CAIRSGTTNEKLFF
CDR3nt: TGTGCCATCAGATCAGGGACAACTAATGAAAAACTGTTTTTT

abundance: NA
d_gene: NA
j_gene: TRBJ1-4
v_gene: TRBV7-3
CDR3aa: CAGSLSTQDEKLFF
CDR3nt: TGTGCCGGCAGCTTGTCCACACAGGATGAAAAACTGTTTTTT

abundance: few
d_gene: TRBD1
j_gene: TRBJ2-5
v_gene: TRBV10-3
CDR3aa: CASQGQNQETQYF
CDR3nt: TGTGCCAGCCAGGGACAGAACCAAGAGACCCAGTACTTC

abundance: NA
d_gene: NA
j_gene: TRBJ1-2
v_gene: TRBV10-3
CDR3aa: CATRTVLNYGYTF
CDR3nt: TGTGCTACCCGGACAGTCCTAAACTATGGCTACACCTTC

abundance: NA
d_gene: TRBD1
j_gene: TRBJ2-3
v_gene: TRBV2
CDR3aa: CASSEVDRVFNEQYF
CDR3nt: TGTGCCAGCAGTGAGGTGGACAGGGTCTTCAATGAGCAGTATTTT

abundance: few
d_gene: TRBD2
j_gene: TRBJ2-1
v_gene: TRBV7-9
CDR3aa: CASSEGLAGGLEQFF
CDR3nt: TGTGCCAGCAGTGAAGGACTAGCGGGAGGGCTTGAGCAGTTCTTC

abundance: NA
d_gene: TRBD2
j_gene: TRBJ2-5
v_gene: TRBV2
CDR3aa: CASSGRATSAGREHETQYF
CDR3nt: TGTGCCAGCAGTGGACGGGCCACATCCGCGGGGCGGGAGCATGAGACCCAGTACTTC

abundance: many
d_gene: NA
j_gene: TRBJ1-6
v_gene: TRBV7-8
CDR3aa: CASSLAGRLGVGAPLHF
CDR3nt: TGTGCCAGCAGCTTAGCAGGCCGTTTAGGGGTTGGGGCACCCCTCCACTTT

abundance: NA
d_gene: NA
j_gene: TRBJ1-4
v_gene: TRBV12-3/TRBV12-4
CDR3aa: CASSSFREKLFF
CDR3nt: TGTGCCAGCAGTTCGTTTCGGGAAAAACTGTTTTTT

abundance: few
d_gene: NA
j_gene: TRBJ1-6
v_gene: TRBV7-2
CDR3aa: CASSQGSWNSPLHF
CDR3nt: TGTGCCAGCAGCCAAGGGTCCTGGAATTCACCCCTCCACTTT

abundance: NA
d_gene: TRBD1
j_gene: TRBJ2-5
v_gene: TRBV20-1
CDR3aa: CSAKPGGRETQYF
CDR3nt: TGCAGTGCTAAGCCAGGGGGCCGAGAGACCCAGTACTTC

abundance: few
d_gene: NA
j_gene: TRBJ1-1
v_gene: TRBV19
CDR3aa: CASSSWTGNTEAFF
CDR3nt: TGTGCCAGTAGTTCCTGGACGGGGAACACTGAAGCTTTCTTT

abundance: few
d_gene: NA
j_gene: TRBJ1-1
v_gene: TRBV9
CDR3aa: CASSVATSYTEAFF
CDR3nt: TGTGCCAGCAGCGTAGCCACATCTTACACTGAAGCTTTCTTT

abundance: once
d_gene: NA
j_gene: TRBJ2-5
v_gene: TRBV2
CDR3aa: CASSEDKIGTQYF
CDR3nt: TGTGCCAGCAGTGAAGATAAGATCGGGACCCAGTACTTC

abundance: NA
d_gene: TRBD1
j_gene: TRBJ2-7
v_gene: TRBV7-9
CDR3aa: CASRTGSRSYEQYF
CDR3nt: TGTGCCAGCAGGACAGGGTCACGTTCCTACGAGCAGTACTTC

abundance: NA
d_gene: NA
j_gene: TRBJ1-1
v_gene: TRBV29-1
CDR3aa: CSLKGGGMAFF
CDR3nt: TGCAGCCTCAAAGGGGGGGGAATGGCTTTCTTT

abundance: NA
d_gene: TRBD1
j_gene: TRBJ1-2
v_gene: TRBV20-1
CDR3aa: CSALGQGGYGYTF
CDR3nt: TGCAGTGCCTTGGGACAGGGAGGCTATGGCTACACCTTC

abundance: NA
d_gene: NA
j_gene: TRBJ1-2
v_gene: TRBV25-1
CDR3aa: CASSETGERDYGYTF
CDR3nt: TGTGCCAGCTCAGAGACAGGTGAAAGGGACTATGGCTACACCTTC